This TCR beta chain was captured by sequencing in a study of shared clonotypes between healthy human individuals. Broader study findings: Sequencing depth was expected to influence donor clonotype sharing. Naive CD4 clonotypes were shared across a few donors at 4% to 5%.

CD45RO-negative, CCR7-selected cells formed the naive CD8 fraction, which excluded terminally differentiated effector memory CD45RA+ cells. Adult Caucasians living in Nashville, Tennessee made up all of the donors. As regards this clone: What it recognizes is unknown.

At a deep level, the assay was run. Assay: immunoSEQ multiplex PCR; the TCRdb copy retains only in-frame clones and omits some. The sample records 800,000 or so clones, about 96% being singletons. The TCR comes from a man aged 25-45 years in good health. Sequenced: naive CD8+ T cells sorted from blood.

The CDR3 sequence: CASSDSQSVSSYNEQFF. The CDR3 coding sequence is TGTGCCAGCAGCGACTCCCAGTCAGTAAGCTCCTACAATGAGCAGTTCTTC. The chain has TRBV9 and TRBJ2-1, with D uncertain. Trimming pared 3 bases from V and 0 bases from J, leaving 16 bases between. Germline CDR1 is SGDLS and CDR2 is YYNGEE. The CDR3 length is 17 residues.